The 28 T cell receptor beta chains below were found in one sample sequenced in a study of lymphopenia after photon versus proton radiotherapy. Sequencing used immunoSEQ multiplex PCR; TCRdb keeps in-frame clones, though not all of them. The data contain 55,000 to 70,000 clones, approximately 83% of them singletons. The input for sequencing was peripheral blood, taken from a patient treated with photon-based radiotherapy. These receptors all stem from a man in his forties with gastric cancer.

The CDR3 region is CASSVSGSSYNSPLHF. The CDR3 coding sequence is TGTGCCAGCAGCGTTTCAGGGAGCTCCTATAATTCACCCCTCCACTTT. V gene TRBV9 combines with J gene TRBJ1-6, with D maybe TRBD1 (5 bases). The CDR3 spans 16 residues. Trimming removed 2 bases at V and 0 bases at J, with 9 bases between. Germline CDR1 is SGDLS and CDR2 is YYNGEE.

The V and J genes are TRBV5-1 and TRBJ1-4; no clear D gene. Germline assignment: CDR1 SGHRS and CDR2 YFSETQ. The CDR3 loop spans 13 amino acids. Trimming cost V 5 bases and J 0 bases, with 5 bases left between them. CDR3 bases: TGCGCCAGCAGATACGCAACTAATGAAAAACTGTTTTTT. Translated: CASRYATNEKLFF.

V and J are TRBV7-8 and TRBJ1-2, with D hard to call. V dropped 7 bases and J dropped 6 bases, with 15 bases sitting between them. Germline loops: CDR1 SGHVS, CDR2 FQNEAQ. The CDR3 totals 13 residues. The CDR3 loop reads CASTQTTWDGYTF. CDR3 sequence (DNA): TGTGCCAGCACCCAGACCACATGGGATGGCTACACCTTC.

This clone was observed a few times. Within the sample, other DNA sequences also encode this same CDR3. The chain has TRBV2 and TRBJ2-7; D unresolved. CDR1 is SNHLY, CDR2 FYNNEI, per germline. V was pared by 5 bases and J by 0 bases, with 5 bases between. There are 12 residues in the CDR3. The CDR3 DNA follows: TGTGCCAGCAGTTGGGACTCCTACGAGCAGTACTTC. Protein: CASSWDSYEQYF.

The chain couples TRBV6-1 to TRBJ1-4, with 7 nucleotides matching TRBD1. Trimming at V came to 3 bases and at J to 4 bases, leaving 5 bases not matched to a gene. The CDR3 is 15 residues long. From germline, CDR1 is MNHNS and CDR2 SASEGT. CDR3 DNA sequence: TGTGCCAGCAGTGATGGGCCAGGGGGTAATGAAAAACTGTTTTTT. It specifies CASSDGPGGNEKLFF.

CDR3 residues: CSVKRSSGANVLTF. The CDR3 DNA is TGCAGCGTGAAACGGAGCTCTGGGGCCAACGTCCTGACTTTC. The rearrangement joins TRBV29-1 to TRBJ2-6; D uncertain. CDR1 SQVTM and CDR2 ANQGSEA come from the germline V gene. CDR3 size: 14 residues. Trimming left V 6 bases short and J 0 bases short, with 9 bases between.

The V call is TRBV7-9, the J call TRBJ1-6; D may be TRBD1 (5 bases). The length of the CDR3 is 14 residues. The germline V and J ends were trimmed by 5 bases and 13 bases, with 18 bases remaining between them. The germline V gene has CDR1 SEHNR and CDR2 FQNEAQ (reference sequence). The CDR3 DNA is TGTGCCAGCAGCCCCATGGGGGGGTATCGGCCCCTCCACTTT. As protein: CASSPMGGYRPLHF. Looking up the rest from reference TRBV7-9 and TRBJ1-6 gives the full variable domain: DTGVSQNPRHKITKRGQNVTFRCDPISEHNRLYWYRQTLGQGPEFLTYFQNEAQLEKSRLLSDRFSAERPKGSFSTLEIQRTEQGDSAMYLCASSPMGGYRPLHFGNGTRLTVT.

The chain is built from TRBV25-1 and TRBJ2-2, with 11 bases aligning to TRBD1. With V trimmed by 8 bases and J by 7 bases, 6 bases remained unmatched. This CDR3 is 14 amino acids long. Germline values: CDR1 MGHDK, CDR2 SYGVNS. CDR3 coding DNA: TGTGCCAGCCGGGACAGGGGGGCCCTCGGGGAGCTGTTTTTT. As protein: CASRDRGALGELFF.

The chain recombines TRBV5-5 with TRBJ1-4; no reliable D call. The CDR3 length is 14 residues. Germline assignment: CDR1 SGHKS and CDR2 YYEKEE (reference sequence). Trimming took 0 bases from V and 8 from J, leaving 11 bases between them. The CDR3 coding sequence is TGTGCCAGCAGCTTGGGTCTGGGCGGAGAAAAACTGTTTTTT. It codes for CASSLGLGGEKLFF.

In nucleotides, the CDR3 is TGTGCCAGCAGCGTACTATGGGGGTCAGAGGAAAAACTGTTTTTT. Translation gives CASSVLWGSEEKLFF. The chain carries TRBV9 and TRBJ1-4, with TRBD1 as a possible D gene (5 bases). The CDR3 spans 15 residues. Germline loops: CDR1 SGDLS, CDR2 YYNGEE. V lost 1 base and J 8 bases, leaving 15 bases between the germline ends.

Concerning this clone: The sample holds other DNA sequences that translate to the same CDR3. The gene calls are TRBV9 and TRBJ1-5; D is perhaps TRBD1 (5 bases). The V end lost 0 bases, the J end lost 2 bases, and 6 bases lay between the germline ends. The germline V gene has CDR1 SGDLS and CDR2 YYNGEE. This CDR3 region has 14 residues. CDR3 sequence: CASSVGGGNQPQHF. CDR3 DNA sequence: TGTGCCAGCAGCGTAGGAGGGGGCAATCAGCCCCAGCATTTT.

The J gene is TRBJ1-4, the V gene TRBV5-5; TRBD1 aligns across 7 bases. In germline, CDR1 is SGHKS, CDR2 YYEKEE (reference sequence). V lost 2 bases and J lost 8; bases outside the gene matches: 15. The CDR3 has 17 amino acids. The CDR3 protein is CASSFGFPTGVSEKLFF. The CDR3 nucleotides are TGTGCCAGCAGCTTTGGGTTCCCCACAGGGGTTTCAGAAAAACTGTTTTTT.

The chain couples TRBV27 to TRBJ1-1; no definite D call. The CDR3 consists of 15 residues. V lost 8 bases and J lost 1, with 17 bases in between. Germline assignment: CDR1 MNHEY and CDR2 SMNVEV (reference sequence). In DNA form, the CDR3 reads TGTGCCAGCTCAGGAGGATTCCTAGGGAACACTGAAGCTTTCTTT. Its protein product is CASSGGFLGNTEAFF.

This clone was seen more than once but under ten times. This chain uses TRBV11-3 with TRBJ1-1; the D gene is possibly TRBD1 (5 bases). With 3 bases removed from V and 7 bases from J, the gap between germline ends came to 12 bases. There are 13 residues in the CDR3. From germline, CDR1 is SGHNT and CDR2 YENEEA. CDR3 loop: CASSLSNGGEAFF. The DNA of the CDR3 is TGTGCCAGCAGCTTGTCAAACGGGGGTGAAGCTTTCTTT. The full variable domain, with the rest looked up from reference TRBV11-3 and TRBJ1-1, is EAGVVQSPRYKIIEKKQPVAFWCNPISGHNTLYWYLQNLGQGPELLIRYENEEAVDDSQLPKDRFSAERLKGVDSTLKIQPAELGDSAVYLCASSLSNGGEAFFGQGTRLTVV.

The chain uses TRBV28 and TRBJ1-4; D might be TRBD1 (5 bases). This CDR3 is built from 14 residues. Germline V CDR1 and CDR2: MDHEN, SYDVKM. Trimming removed 6 bases at V and 10 bases at J, with 18 bases between. CDR3 sequence reads: CASSTTGTPGKLFF. CDR3 DNA: TGTGCCAGCAGCACGACCGGGACCCCGGGAAAACTGTTTTTT.

This clone has only one observation. This rearrangement joins TRBV18 to TRBJ2-3; TRBD1 matches 8 bases. The CDR3 runs 15 residues. J gave up 5 bases and V 0 bases, and 4 bases lay outside the gene matches. The germline V gene has CDR1 KGHSH and CDR2 LQKENI. In nucleotides, the CDR3 is TGTGCCAGCTCACCACCGCAGGGGGCCGGAGATACGCAGTATTTT. Translation gives CASSPPQGAGDTQYF. Full variable domain (missing parts from reference TRBV18 and TRBJ2-3): NAGVMQNPRHLVRRRGQEARLRCSPMKGHSHVYWYRQLPEEGLKFMVYLQKENIIDESGMPKERFSAEFPKEGPSILRIQQVVRGDSAAYFCASSPPQGAGDTQYFGPGTRLTVL.

The J gene is TRBJ1-5, the V gene TRBV27, with D possibly TRBD1 on 6 matching bases. The germline gives CDR1 MNHEY, CDR2 SMNVEV (reference sequence). The V end lost 5 bases, the J end lost 5 bases, and 22 bases lay between the germline ends. The CDR3 covers 17 residues. CDR3 sequence (DNA): TGTGCCAGCAGTCCCCTGAGCCGAGCGGGGGGCCATCAGCCCCAGCATTTT. This encodes CASSPLSRAGGHQPQHF.

In DNA, the CDR3 is TGTGCCAGCAGCCCCTGGACAGGGGAGAACACTGAAGCTTTCTTT. It specifies CASSPWTGENTEAFF. The chain employs TRBV27 and TRBJ1-1; 9 positions match TRBD1. From germline, CDR1 is MNHEY and CDR2 SMNVEV (reference sequence). V gave up 6 bases and J gave up 1 base; unmatched junction bases: 6. There are 15 residues in the CDR3.

The rearrangement links TRBV27 to TRBJ1-2; D not certain. The length of the CDR3 is 13 residues. Per the germline V gene, CDR1 is MNHEY and CDR2 is SMNVEV (reference sequence). With 6 bases removed from V and 7 bases from J, the gap between germline ends came to 15 bases. The CDR3 DNA follows: TGTGCCAGCAGAGCCCACCAGTGGTTTGGCTACACCTTC. Amino acid sequence: CASRAHQWFGYTF.

The chain combines TRBV10-2 with TRBJ1-4, with 7 nucleotides matching TRBD1. The V gene end was trimmed by 3 bases and the J gene end by 2 bases; junction bases not matched to a gene: 3. The germline gives CDR1 WSHSY, CDR2 SAAADI. The CDR3 runs 15 residues. In DNA form, the CDR3 reads TGCGCCAGCAGTGAACAGGGGCAGACTAATGAAAAACTGTTTTTT. Amino acids: CASSEQGQTNEKLFF.

The V and J genes are TRBV7-2 and TRBJ2-7; D remains ambiguous. The germline gives CDR1 SGHTA, CDR2 FQGNSA. V lost 2 bases and J lost 3, with 11 bases in between. This CDR3 contains 14 residues. The CDR3 bases are TGTGCCAGCAGCTTACAGGCAGGATACTACGAGCAGTACTTC. Translation gives CASSLQAGYYEQYF.

This clone showed up just once. The chain joins TRBV19 to TRBJ1-1; a weak D match, TRBD1 (5 bases). V lost 10 bases and J 1 base, leaving 16 bases between the germline ends. The CDR3 runs 14 residues. CDR1 and CDR2 from the germline V gene are LNHDA and SQIVND (reference sequence). The CDR3 DNA sequence: TGTGCCACTAGCCCCGGGACGGAGAACACTGAAGCTTTCTTT. It encodes CATSPGTENTEAFF.

The chain uses TRBV9 and TRBJ2-3; unclear D gene. This CDR3 comprises 15 residues. The V end lost 4 bases, the J end lost 6 bases, and 18 bases lay between the germline ends. The germline V gene encodes CDR1 SGDLS and CDR2 YYNGEE. The DNA for the CDR3 is TGTGCCAGCAGCCCCCGCCAGACCTGGACCGATACGCAGTATTTT. Translation: CASSPRQTWTDTQYF.

DNA of the CDR3: TGTGCCAGCCGCACAACAGCCGGGATGACCCAGTACTTC. Residues: CASRTTAGMTQYF. The chain carries TRBV11-2 and TRBJ2-5; maybe TRBD2 (5 bases). The germline CDR1 and CDR2 sequences are SGHAT and FQNNGV. V dropped 8 bases and J dropped 7 bases, with 17 bases sitting between them. The CDR3 spans 13 residues. Supplemented by reference TRBV11-2 and TRBJ2-5, the full variable domain reads EAGVAQSPRYKIIEKRQSVAFWCNPISGHATLYWYQQILGQGPKLLIQFQNNGVVDDSQLPKDRFSAERLKGVDSTLKIQPAKLEDSAVYLCASRTTAGMTQYFGPGTRLLVL.

The chain carries TRBV19 and TRBJ1-2; D gene unclear. The CDR3 has 14 amino acids. Trimming stripped 5 bases from V and 7 bases from J, with 17 bases between. Germline lookup yields CDR1 LNHDA and CDR2 SQIVND (reference sequence). The CDR3 DNA sequence: TGTGCCAGTAGTCAAGACCGGTTCATAGGTGGCTACACCTTC. This sequence encodes CASSQDRFIGGYTF.

This clone was detected a few times. This chain links TRBV10-3 with TRBJ1-5; 7 bases are a match to TRBD1. V was clipped by 3 bases and J by 7 bases; unmatched bases: 6. CDR1 and CDR2 from the germline V gene are ENHRY and SYGVKD. The CDR3 loop spans 14 amino acids. The CDR3 sequence is CAISDQTGLQPQHF. The CDR3 DNA sequence: TGTGCCATCAGTGACCAGACAGGGTTGCAGCCCCAGCATTTT.

V and J are TRBV5-1 and TRBJ1-2, with D possibly being TRBD1 (6 bases). This CDR3 is 16 amino acids long. Trimming cost V 0 bases and J 0 bases, with 12 bases left between them. Germline CDR1 reads SGHRS; CDR2 reads YFSETQ. CDR3 region: CASSLEGVQPNYGYTF. CDR3 in DNA: TGCGCCAGCAGCTTGGAGGGGGTACAGCCTAACTATGGCTACACCTTC.

The rearrangement uses TRBV28 and TRBJ1-1; D gene uncertain. V lost 3 bases, J lost 0 bases, and 17 bases lay in between. CDR3 length: 17 residues. Germline assignment: CDR1 MDHEN and CDR2 SYDVKM. CDR3 sequence: CASSLGPATWMNTEAFF. The DNA of the CDR3 is TGTGCCAGCAGTTTGGGCCCAGCTACCTGGATGAACACTGAAGCTTTCTTT.